What follows is one T cell receptor beta chain and its context. The antigen is undetermined. V lost 2 bases to trimming and J lost 5 bases, with 16 bases between them. CDR1 and CDR2 from the germline V gene are MNHEY and SMNVEV (reference sequence). This CDR3 comprises 15 residues. This specimen comes from a study of T cell responses to AZD1222 COVID-19 vaccine. Overall study context: The analysis combined second doses at about 4 or about 12 weeks.

Study results and caveats: Donors skewed white British and female; clonal diversity was possibly underestimated.

The assay was immunoSEQ multiplex PCR, and TCRdb's table has in-frame clones only and misses some. In the table there are fewer than 200,000 clones, about 90% of which are singletons. This sequence was found in an adult in good health. The sequencing here drew on peripheral blood, taken on day 0 of AZD1222 vaccination. This chain uses TRBV27 with TRBJ2-7; D may be TRBD2 (6 bases). The CDR3 bases are TGTGCCAGCAGTTTAAGGTCGGGAGTTCCGGACGAGCAGTACTTC. Its translation is CASSLRSGVPDEQYF.